The 5 T cell receptor beta chains presented below share a single source sample, sequenced in a study of beta chain features in type 1 diabetes. Study observations and caveats: There was a moderate but significant shortening of TCRB CDR3s in all four CD4+ subsets of Type 1 diabetes patients.

Sequenced material consisted of expressed TCRB transcripts (all of the isolated RNA was reverse transcribed). Sequenced by immunoSEQ multiplex PCR; TCRdb stores in-frame clones only, minus some. This table has more than 250,000 clones, around 24% appearing once. These receptors have no known antigen. The specimen was naive CD4+ T cells from blood. These receptor sequences come from a woman aged 30 to 39 with type 1 diabetes.

The V gene is TRBV29-1, the J gene TRBJ1-1; D is possibly TRBD1 (6 bases). CDR1 is SQVTM, CDR2 ANQGSEA, per germline. This CDR3 is built from 13 residues. Trimming removed 7 bases at V and 4 bases at J, with 16 bases between. This CDR3 is CSGKQGGGTEAFF. DNA for the CDR3: TGCAGCGGTAAACAGGGTGGGGGCACTGAAGCTTTCTTT.

This clone was found a few times. This chain links TRBV5-1 with TRBJ1-1; D is perhaps TRBD1 (6 bases). V was pared by 4 bases and J by 1 base, with 11 bases between. CDR1 is SGHRS, CDR2 YFSETQ, per germline. The CDR3 has 14 residues. CDR3 residues: CASSTRTENTEAFF. CDR3 bases: TGCGCCAGCAGCACTCGGACAGAGAACACTGAAGCTTTCTTT. Full variable domain (missing parts from reference TRBV5-1 and TRBJ1-1): KAGVTQTPRYLIKTRGQQVTLSCSPISGHRSVSWYQQTPGQGLQFLFEYFSETQRNKGNFPGRFSGRQFSNSRSEMNVSTLELGDSALYLCASSTRTENTEAFFGQGTRLTVV.

This clone was recorded a few times. This chain uses TRBV11-2 with TRBJ1-2; 10 positions agree with TRBD1. The ends lost 4 bases at V and 2 bases at J; junction bases unmatched: 4. The V gene's germline CDR1 is SGHAT and CDR2 FQNNGV. The CDR3 is 15 amino acids. CDR3 in DNA: TGTGCCAGCAGCTCCGACAGGGGGCGCAACTATGGCTACACCTTC. Protein sequence: CASSSDRGRNYGYTF.

V and J are TRBV7-3 and TRBJ2-3; D perhaps matches TRBD2 (6 bases). V was cut by 0 bases and J by 1 base, with 11 bases left in between. Looked up from germline, CDR1 is SGHTA and CDR2 is FQGTGA. The CDR3 is made up of 16 amino acids. The CDR3 coding sequence is TGTGCCAGCAGCTTAACAACACTAGCTGGCACAGATACGCAGTATTTT. Its translation is CASSLTTLAGTDTQYF.

This clone has just a few counts. This chain joins TRBV29-1 and TRBJ2-3; maybe TRBD1 (5 bases). V was shortened by 4 bases and J by 5 bases, with 19 bases between the two germline ends. Germline CDR1 and CDR2: SQVTM and ANQGSEA. This CDR3 has 15 amino acids. Here the CDR3 reads CSVVETLRGEDTQYF. The CDR3 DNA follows: TGCAGCGTTGTGGAGACGCTAAGGGGTGAAGATACGCAGTATTTT.